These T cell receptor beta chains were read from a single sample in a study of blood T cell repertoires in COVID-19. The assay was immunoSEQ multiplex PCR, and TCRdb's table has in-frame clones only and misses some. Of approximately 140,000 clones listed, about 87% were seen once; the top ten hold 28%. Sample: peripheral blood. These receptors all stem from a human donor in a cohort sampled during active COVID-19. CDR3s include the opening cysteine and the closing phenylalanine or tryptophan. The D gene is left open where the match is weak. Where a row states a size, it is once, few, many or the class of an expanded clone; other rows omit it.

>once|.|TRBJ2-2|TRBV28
TGTGCCAGCACCGAGGCAGGAGGAACCGGGGAGCTGTTTTTT
CASTEAGGTGELFF
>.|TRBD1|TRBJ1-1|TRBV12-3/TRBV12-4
TGTGCCAGCAGTTTCGGTGGGACAGGTGAAGCTTTCTTT
CASSFGGTGEAFF
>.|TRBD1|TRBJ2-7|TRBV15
TGTGCCACCAGCAGAGGATCAGGGGGTAGGTACGAGCAGTACTTC
CATSRGSGGRYEQYF
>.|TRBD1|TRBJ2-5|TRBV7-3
TGTGCCAGCAGCTCGACAGGGGGCGGGGAGACCCAGTACTTC
CASSSTGGGETQYF
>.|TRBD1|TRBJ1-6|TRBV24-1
TGTGCCACCAGTGATTCCGGGACAGTTAATTCACCCCTCCACTTT
CATSDSGTVNSPLHF
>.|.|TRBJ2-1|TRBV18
TGTGCCAGCTCACCACCGAGCAACAATGAGCAGTTCTTC
CASSPPSNNEQFF
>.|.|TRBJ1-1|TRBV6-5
TGTGCCAGCAGTCGGGACACCTGGAACACTGAAGCTTTCTTT
CASSRDTWNTEAFF
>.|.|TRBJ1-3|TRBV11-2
TGTGCCAGCAGCTTCGGTGGAAACACCATATATTTT
CASSFGGNTIYF
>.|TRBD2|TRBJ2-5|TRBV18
TGTGCCAGCTCCGGGACTAGCGGGGTCCAAGAGACCCAGTACTTC
CASSGTSGVQETQYF
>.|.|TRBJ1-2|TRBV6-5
TGTGCCACCCAGGCCTCAGCCACAGGGTCCCATGGCTACACCTTC
CATQASATGSHGYTF
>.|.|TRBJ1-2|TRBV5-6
TGTGCCAGCAGCTTAACAGGGTCCGTCCCCTATGGCTACACCTTC
CASSLTGSVPYGYTF
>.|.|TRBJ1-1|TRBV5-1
TGCGCCAGCAGCTCGGGGGGTGTTATGAACACTGAAGCTTTCTTT
CASSSGGVMNTEAFF
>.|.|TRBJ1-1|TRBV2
TGTGCCAGCAAACTGGCGGGGGCTGACACTGAAGCTTTCTTT
CASKLAGADTEAFF
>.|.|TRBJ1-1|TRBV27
TGTGCCAGCAGTTACAGGGAAAACACTGAAGCTTTCTTT
CASSYRENTEAFF
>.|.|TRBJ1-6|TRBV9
TGTGCCAGCAGCGCCCGTGGGGGCTACAATTCACCCCTCCACTTT
CASSARGGYNSPLHF
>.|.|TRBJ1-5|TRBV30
TGTGCCTGGGGGGCGGGGAACCAGCCCCAGCATTTT
CAWGAGNQPQHF
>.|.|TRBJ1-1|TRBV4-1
TGCGCCAGCAGCCTCAACAGCAACACTGAAGCTTTCTTT
CASSLNSNTEAFF
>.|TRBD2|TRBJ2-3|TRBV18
TGTGCCAGCTCACCGGGGACTAGCGGGGCTTCAGATACGCAGTATTTT
CASSPGTSGASDTQYF
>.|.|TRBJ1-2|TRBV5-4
TGTGCCAGCAGCTTGGCGGGGGGTGGCTATGGCTACACCTTC
CASSLAGGGYGYTF
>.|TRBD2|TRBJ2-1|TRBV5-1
TGCGCCAGCACTACCTTAGGATGGGGAGGGGATGAGCAGTTCTTC
CASTTLGWGGDEQFF
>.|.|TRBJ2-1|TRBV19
TGTGCCAGTAGTATGGCTTTCTACAATGAGCAGTTCTTC
CASSMAFYNEQFF
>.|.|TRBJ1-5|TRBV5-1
TGCGCCAGCAGCTTGATGGCGGGGGACAATCAGCCCCAGCATTTT
CASSLMAGDNQPQHF
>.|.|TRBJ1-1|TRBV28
TGTGCCAGCAGCTCTCCGTTTGGCATATATGGTACTGAAGCTTTCTTT
CASSSPFGIYGTEAFF
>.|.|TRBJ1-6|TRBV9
TGTGCCAGCAGCGGTCCGGGACACCAATGGGGTTCACCCCTCCACTTT
CASSGPGHQWGSPLHF
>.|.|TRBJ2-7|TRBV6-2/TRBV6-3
TGTGCCAGCAGTTACCCCCTGACAGGAACCCTCTACGAGCAGTACTTC
CASSYPLTGTLYEQYF
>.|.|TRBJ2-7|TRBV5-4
TGTGCCAGCAGCTACGGTCACGAGCAGTACTTC
CASSYGHEQYF
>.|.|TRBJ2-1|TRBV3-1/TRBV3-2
TGTGCCAGCAGCCAGGAAACCGGGACCAGGGAGGTCTTC
CASSQETGTREVF